The sequence of this T cell receptor (beta chain) was determined in a study of radiotherapy plus CTLA-4 blockade in lung cancer. On the study more broadly: Patients showed objective responses in 15% to 20% of cases and disease control in less than 35%.

Overall study results and limits: In blood, TCR clones derived from the tumor expanded after radiotherapy plus ipilimumab.

The data were produced by immunoSEQ multiplex PCR, yet TCRdb's version contains in-frame clones alone and is incomplete. Of 110,000 or so clones in the sample, just under 80% are singletons; the top ten hold roughly 5.2%. This clone was seen more than once but under ten times. Antigen specificity is unknown. Focal radiation plus CTLA-4 blockade with ipilimumab was given to patients with chemo-refractory metastatic non-small-cell lung cancer. This sequence was found in a human donor with non-small cell lung cancer who had a partial response to radiotherapy plus ipilimumab. Material: peripheral blood, obtained from a patient treated with radiotherapy plus ipilimumab.

The CDR3 loop reads CASSPDRALNEKLFF. CDR3 bases: TGTGCCAGCAGCCCTGACAGGGCCCTTAATGAAAAACTGTTTTTT. The chain carries TRBV28 and TRBJ1-4; 7 bases match TRBD1. Per the germline V gene, CDR1 is MDHEN and CDR2 is SYDVKM. This CDR3 is 15 amino acids long. The V segment lost 6 bases and the J segment 4 bases; nucleotides outside the gene matches: 8.